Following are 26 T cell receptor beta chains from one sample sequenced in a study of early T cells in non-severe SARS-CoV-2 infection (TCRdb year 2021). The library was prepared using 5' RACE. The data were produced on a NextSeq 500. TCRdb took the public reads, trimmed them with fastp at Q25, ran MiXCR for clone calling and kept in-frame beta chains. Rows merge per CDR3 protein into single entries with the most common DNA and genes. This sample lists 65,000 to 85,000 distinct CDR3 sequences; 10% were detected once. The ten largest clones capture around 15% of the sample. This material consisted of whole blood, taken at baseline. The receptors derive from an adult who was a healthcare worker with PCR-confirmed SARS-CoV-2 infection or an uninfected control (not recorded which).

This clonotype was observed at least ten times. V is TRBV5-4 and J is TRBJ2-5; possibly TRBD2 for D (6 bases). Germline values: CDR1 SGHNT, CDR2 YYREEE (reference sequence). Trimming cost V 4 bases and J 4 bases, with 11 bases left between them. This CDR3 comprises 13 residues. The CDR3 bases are TGTGCCAGCAGCCTGTCCGGGGGAGAGACCCAGTACTTC. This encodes CASSLSGGETQYF.

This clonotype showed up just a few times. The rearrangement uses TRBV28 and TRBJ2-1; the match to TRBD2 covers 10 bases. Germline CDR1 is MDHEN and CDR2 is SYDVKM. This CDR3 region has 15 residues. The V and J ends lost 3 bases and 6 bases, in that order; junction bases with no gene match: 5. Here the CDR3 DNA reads TGTGCCAGCAGTTTTTTGCGACTAGCGGGCAATGAGCAGTTCTTC. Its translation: CASSFLRLAGNEQFF.

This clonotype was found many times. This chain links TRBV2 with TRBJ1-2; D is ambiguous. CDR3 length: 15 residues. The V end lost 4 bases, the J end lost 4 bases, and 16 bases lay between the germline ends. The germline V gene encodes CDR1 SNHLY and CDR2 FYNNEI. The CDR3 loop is CASSVGQRKVYGYTF. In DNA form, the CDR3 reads TGTGCCAGCAGTGTGGGTCAGAGGAAGGTCTATGGCTACACCTTC.

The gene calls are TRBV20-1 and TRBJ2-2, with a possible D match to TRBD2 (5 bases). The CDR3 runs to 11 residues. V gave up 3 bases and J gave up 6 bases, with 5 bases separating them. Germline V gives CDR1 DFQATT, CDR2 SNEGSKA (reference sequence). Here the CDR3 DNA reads TGCAGTGCTAGGGGAGCCGGGGAGCTGTTTTTT. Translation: CSARGAGELFF.

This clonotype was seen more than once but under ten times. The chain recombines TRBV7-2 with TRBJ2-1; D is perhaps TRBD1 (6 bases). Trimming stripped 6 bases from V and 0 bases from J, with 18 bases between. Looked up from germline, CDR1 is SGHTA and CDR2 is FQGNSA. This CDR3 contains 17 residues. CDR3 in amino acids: CASRRIGQGSSYNEQFF. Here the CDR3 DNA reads TGTGCCAGCAGACGTATTGGGCAGGGGAGCTCCTACAATGAGCAGTTCTTC.

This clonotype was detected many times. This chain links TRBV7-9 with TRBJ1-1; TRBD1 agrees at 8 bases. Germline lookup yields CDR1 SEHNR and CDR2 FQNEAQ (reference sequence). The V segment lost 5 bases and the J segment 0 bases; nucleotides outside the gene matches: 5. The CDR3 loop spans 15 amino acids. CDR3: CASSPRGRMNTEAFF. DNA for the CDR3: TGTGCCAGCAGCCCCAGGGGGCGCATGAACACTGAAGCTTTCTTT.

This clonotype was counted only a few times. The CDR3 nucleotides are TGTGCCAGCCAAGCAAGAGAGAACACCGGGGAGCTGTTTTTT. It specifies CASQARENTGELFF. J is TRBJ2-2 and V is TRBV12-3 or TRBV12-4; D is uncertain. This CDR3 has 14 residues. V was clipped by 8 bases and J by 1 base, with 11 bases between them.

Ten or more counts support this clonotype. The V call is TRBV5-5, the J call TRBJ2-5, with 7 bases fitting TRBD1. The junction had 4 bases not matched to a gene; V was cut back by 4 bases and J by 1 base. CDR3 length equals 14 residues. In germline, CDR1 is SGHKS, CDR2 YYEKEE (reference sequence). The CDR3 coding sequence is TGTGCCAGCAGCCCGAGGACAGGCCAAGAGACCCAGTACTTC. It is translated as CASSPRTGQETQYF.

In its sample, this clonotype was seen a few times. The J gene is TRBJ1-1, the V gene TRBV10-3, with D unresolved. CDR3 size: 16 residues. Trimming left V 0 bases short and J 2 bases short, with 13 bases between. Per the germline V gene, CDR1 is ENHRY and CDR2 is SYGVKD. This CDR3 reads CAISESVGHRNTEAFF. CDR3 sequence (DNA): TGTGCCATCAGTGAGTCGGTAGGTCACCGAAACACTGAAGCTTTCTTT.

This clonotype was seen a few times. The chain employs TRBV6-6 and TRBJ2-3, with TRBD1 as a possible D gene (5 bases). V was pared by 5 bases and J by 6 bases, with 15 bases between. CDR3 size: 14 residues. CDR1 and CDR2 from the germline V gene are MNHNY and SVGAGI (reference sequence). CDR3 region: CASSLDRLADTQYF. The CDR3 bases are TGTGCCAGCAGTCTCGACAGACTCGCGGATACGCAGTATTTT.

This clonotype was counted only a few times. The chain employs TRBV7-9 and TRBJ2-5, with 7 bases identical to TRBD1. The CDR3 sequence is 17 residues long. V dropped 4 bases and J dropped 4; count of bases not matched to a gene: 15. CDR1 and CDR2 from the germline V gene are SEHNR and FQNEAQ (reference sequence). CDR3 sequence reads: CASSSDRAGHVLETQYF. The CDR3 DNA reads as TGTGCCAGCAGCTCCGACAGGGCCGGACATGTATTAGAGACCCAGTACTTC.

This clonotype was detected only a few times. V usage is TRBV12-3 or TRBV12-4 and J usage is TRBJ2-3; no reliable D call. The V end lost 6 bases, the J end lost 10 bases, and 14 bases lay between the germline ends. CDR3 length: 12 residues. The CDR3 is CASSLPVGPQYF. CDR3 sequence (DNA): TGTGCCAGCAGCCTTCCAGTCGGGCCGCAGTATTTT.

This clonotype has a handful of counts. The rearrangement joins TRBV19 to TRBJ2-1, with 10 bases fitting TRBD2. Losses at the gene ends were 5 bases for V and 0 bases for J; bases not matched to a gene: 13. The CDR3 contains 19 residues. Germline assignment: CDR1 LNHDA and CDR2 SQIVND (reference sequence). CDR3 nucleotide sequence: TGTGCCAGTAGTGCCGGATATAGCGGGAGGTCGAGCTCCTACAATGAGCAGTTCTTC. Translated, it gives CASSAGYSGRSSSYNEQFF.

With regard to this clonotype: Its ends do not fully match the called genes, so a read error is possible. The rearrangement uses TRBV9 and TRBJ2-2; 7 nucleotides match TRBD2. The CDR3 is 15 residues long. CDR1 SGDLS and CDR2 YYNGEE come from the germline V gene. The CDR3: CASSEAGGNTGELSF. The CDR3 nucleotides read TGTGCCAGCAGCGAGGCCGGGGGGAACACCGGGGAGCTGTCTTTT.

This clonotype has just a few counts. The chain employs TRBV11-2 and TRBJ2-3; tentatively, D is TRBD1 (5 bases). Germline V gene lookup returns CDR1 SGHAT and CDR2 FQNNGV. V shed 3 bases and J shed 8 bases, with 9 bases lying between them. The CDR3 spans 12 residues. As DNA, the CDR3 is TGTGCCAGCAGCTTGGACCAGGGTACGCAGTATTTT. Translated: CASSLDQGTQYF.

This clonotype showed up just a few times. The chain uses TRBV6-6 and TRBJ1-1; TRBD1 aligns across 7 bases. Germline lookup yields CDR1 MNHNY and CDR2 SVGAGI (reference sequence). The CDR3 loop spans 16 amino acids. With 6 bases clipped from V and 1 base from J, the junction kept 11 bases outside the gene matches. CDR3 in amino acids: CASSYGKTGQNTEAFF. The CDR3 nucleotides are TGTGCCAGCAGCTACGGGAAGACAGGGCAGAACACTGAAGCTTTCTTT.

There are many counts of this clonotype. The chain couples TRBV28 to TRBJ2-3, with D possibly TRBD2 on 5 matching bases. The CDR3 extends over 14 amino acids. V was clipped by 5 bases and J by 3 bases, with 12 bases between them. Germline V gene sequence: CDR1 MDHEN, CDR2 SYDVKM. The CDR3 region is CASSPEGATDTQYF. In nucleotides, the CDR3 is TGTGCCAGCAGTCCCGAGGGTGCGACAGATACGCAGTATTTT.

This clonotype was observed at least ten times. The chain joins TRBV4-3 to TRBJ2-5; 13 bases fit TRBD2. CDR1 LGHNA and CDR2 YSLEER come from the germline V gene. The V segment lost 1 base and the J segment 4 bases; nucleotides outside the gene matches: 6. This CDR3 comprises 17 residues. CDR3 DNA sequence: TGCGCCAGCAGCCAAGCCCTGGGACTAGCGGGAAGAGAGACCCAGTACTTC. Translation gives CASSQALGLAGRETQYF.

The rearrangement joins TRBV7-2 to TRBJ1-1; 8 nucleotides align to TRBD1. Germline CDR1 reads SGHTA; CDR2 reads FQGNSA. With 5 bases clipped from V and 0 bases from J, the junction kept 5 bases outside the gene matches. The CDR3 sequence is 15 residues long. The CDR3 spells CASSLRQGLNTEAFF. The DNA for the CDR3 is TGTGCCAGCAGCCTCCGACAGGGGCTGAACACTGAAGCTTTCTTT.

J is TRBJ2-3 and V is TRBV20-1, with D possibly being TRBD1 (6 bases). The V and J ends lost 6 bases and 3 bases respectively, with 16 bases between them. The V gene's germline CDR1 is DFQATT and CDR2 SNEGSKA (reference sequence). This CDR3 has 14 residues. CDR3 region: CSARGRGQTDTQYF. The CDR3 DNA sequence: TGCAGTGCGAGGGGACGGGGACAAACAGATACGCAGTATTTT.

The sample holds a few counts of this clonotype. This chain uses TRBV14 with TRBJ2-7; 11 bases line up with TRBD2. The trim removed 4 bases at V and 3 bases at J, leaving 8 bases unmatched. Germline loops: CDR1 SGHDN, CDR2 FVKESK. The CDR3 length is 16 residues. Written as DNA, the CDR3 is TGTGCCAGCAGCCTAACCTTAGCGGGAGGGTTCTACGAGCAGTACTTC. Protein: CASSLTLAGGFYEQYF.

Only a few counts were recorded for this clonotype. DNA for the CDR3: TGTGCCAGCAGTTTCCGACACACAACCTCTGGGGCCAACGTCCTGACTTTC. Protein sequence: CASSFRHTTSGANVLTF. This chain uses TRBV2 with TRBJ2-6; D call uncertain. Germline loops: CDR1 SNHLY, CDR2 FYNNEI. The CDR3 is made up of 17 amino acids. V was cut by 5 bases and J by 0 bases, with 14 bases left in between.

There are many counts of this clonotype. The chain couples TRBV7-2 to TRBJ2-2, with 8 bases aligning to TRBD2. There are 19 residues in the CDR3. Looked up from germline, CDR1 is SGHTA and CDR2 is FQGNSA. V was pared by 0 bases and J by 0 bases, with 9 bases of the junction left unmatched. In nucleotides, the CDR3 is TGTGCCAGCAGCTTAGCGCCACTAGCGGTGTACGCGAACACCGGGGAGCTGTTTTTT. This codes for CASSLAPLAVYANTGELFF.

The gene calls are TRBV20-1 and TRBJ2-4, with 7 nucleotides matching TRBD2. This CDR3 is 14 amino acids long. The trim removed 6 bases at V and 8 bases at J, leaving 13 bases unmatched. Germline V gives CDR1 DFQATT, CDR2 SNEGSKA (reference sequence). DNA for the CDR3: TGCAGTGCCCCCCCAGGCGGGAGTAGAGACATTCAGTACTTC. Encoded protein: CSAPPGGSRDIQYF.

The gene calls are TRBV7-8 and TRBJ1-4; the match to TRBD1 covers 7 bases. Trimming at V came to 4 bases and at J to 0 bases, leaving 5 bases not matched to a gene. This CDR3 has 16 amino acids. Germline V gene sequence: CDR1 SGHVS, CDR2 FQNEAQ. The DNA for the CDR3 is TGTGCCAGCAGCTCGACCGACAGGGCAACTAATGAAAAACTGTTTTTT. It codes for CASSSTDRATNEKLFF.

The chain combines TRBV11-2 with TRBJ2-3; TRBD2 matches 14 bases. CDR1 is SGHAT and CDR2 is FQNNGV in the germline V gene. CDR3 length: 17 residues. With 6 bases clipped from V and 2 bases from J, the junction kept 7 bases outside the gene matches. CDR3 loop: CASRPPGLAGATDTQYF. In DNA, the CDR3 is TGTGCCAGCAGACCTCCGGGACTAGCGGGAGCCACAGATACGCAGTATTTT.